The 21 T cell receptor beta chains given below trace back to one sample, sequenced in a study of tumor and adjacent non-tumor tissue in lung cancer. This sample's RNA came from whole unsorted tissue. The normal lung tissue was taken more than 3 cm from the tumor edge. A modified ARM-PCR protocol with three rounds of nested PCR amplified TCRbeta. TCRdb passed the multiplex PCR reads through MiXCR, listing each CDR3 protein once. This sample yields about 75,000 distinct CDR3 sequences, of which approximately 68% are seen a single time; around a quarter belongs to the top ten. Specimen: distant non-tumor lung tissue. These receptor sequences come from a woman in her fifties or sixties with non-small cell lung cancer.

About this clonotype: A much bigger clone sits one base away, suggesting this may be a read error. V gene TRBV6-1 combines with J gene TRBJ2-1; D is ambiguous. With 7 bases removed from V and 9 bases from J, the gap between germline ends came to 13 bases. This CDR3 spans 12 amino acids. Germline CDR1 reads MNHNS; CDR2 reads SASEGT. The CDR3 region is CASTLPSSEQFF. DNA for the CDR3: TGTGCCAGCACCCTACCCAGCAGTGAGCAGTTCTTC.

This clonotype was picked up one time. V is TRBV11-2 and J is TRBJ1-2, with a weak D call TRBD1 (5 bases). This CDR3 is 13 amino acids long. The germline CDR1 and CDR2 sequences are SGHAT and FQNNGV. The V end was cut by 5 bases, the J end by 8 bases, with 15 bases between. The CDR3 DNA sequence: TGTGCCAGCAGCCCGGACCGCGGGGGGGGCTACACCTTC. Amino acids: CASSPDRGGGYTF.

With regard to this clonotype: One junction end does not reproduce the germline sequence, and a read error may be involved. The genes are TRBV29-1 and TRBJ2-5; D not certain. The V gene's germline CDR1 is SQVTM and CDR2 ANQGSEA. The CDR3 totals 12 residues. The chain's CDR3 is CIVAYSQDTQYF. CDR3 in DNA: TGCATCGTTGCATATTCTCAAGATACCCAGTACTTC.

The chain is built from TRBV5-1 and TRBJ1-2; unclear D gene. Trimming removed 4 bases from V and 0 bases from J, with 13 bases in between. The CDR3 is 15 amino acids. Germline V lookup: CDR1 SGHRS, CDR2 YFSETQ. In DNA form, the CDR3 reads TGCGCCAGCAGCATAGACGGACCGGCTAACTATGGCTACACCTTC. Translated, it gives CASSIDGPANYGYTF.

Comment on this clonotype: A clone one base away is much larger, so this may be a read error. This chain connects TRBV12-3 or TRBV12-4 to TRBJ2-1; 9 positions match TRBD2. The V gene end was trimmed by 3 bases and the J gene end by 6 bases; junction bases not matched to a gene: 6. This CDR3 is built from 15 residues. The CDR3 is CASSFGRSGSNEQFF. The CDR3 nucleotides are TGTGCCAGCAGTTTTGGCCGTAGCGGGAGCAATGAGCAGTTCTTC.

Note on this clonotype: One end of the junction does not line up with germline, which may come from a read error. The chain employs TRBV11-3 and TRBJ2-3; either TRBD1 or TRBD2 may supply D (5 bases each). This CDR3 is built from 13 residues. Germline V gene sequence: CDR1 SGHNT, CDR2 YENEEA. CDR3 in DNA: TGTGCCATCAGCACTAGGGGTATAGATACGCAGTATTTT. It specifies CAISTRGIDTQYF.

To note about this clonotype: Without the conserved terminal phenylalanine or tryptophan, this CDR3 likely stems from a read error. V usage is TRBV4-3 and J usage is TRBJ2-3, with D possibly being TRBD2 (6 bases). V lost 6 bases, J lost 12 bases, and 22 bases lay in between. This CDR3 is built from 14 residues. The V gene's germline CDR1 is LGHNA and CDR2 YSLEER. CDR3 region: CASRLLGACGVQYL. The CDR3 region has the DNA TGCGCCAGCAGGCTCTTAGGAGCCTGCGGGGTTCAGTATCTT.

This clonotype was recorded a few times. The J gene is TRBJ2-7, the V gene TRBV7-9; unclear D gene. Per germline, CDR1 SEHNR and CDR2 FQNEAQ (reference sequence). The CDR3 contains 13 residues. V was cut by 2 bases and J by 3 bases, with 8 bases left in between. The CDR3 DNA reads TGTGCCAGCAGCTTAATGCAGCACTACGAGCAGTACTTC. This sequence encodes CASSLMQHYEQYF.

On this clonotype itself: The conserved phenylalanine or tryptophan normally closing the CDR3 is absent here, so this likely arose from a read error. The CDR3 DNA sequence: TGCAGTGCTATGAAAGTCGCCACCTACGAGCAGTACTCC. Residues: CSAMKVATYEQYS. This chain links TRBV20-1 with TRBJ2-7; no clear D gene. V was shortened by 4 bases and J by 2 bases, with 12 bases between the two germline ends. This CDR3 comprises 13 residues. Per germline, CDR1 DFQATT and CDR2 SNEGSKA (reference sequence).

V gene TRBV4-2 combines with J gene TRBJ2-3; D may be TRBD2 (5 bases). The CDR3 sequence is 13 residues long. Germline lookup yields CDR1 LGHNA and CDR2 YNFKEQ. CDR3 in amino acids: CAGSPDFTDTQYF. The CDR3 DNA reads TGTGCTGGCAGCCCGGACTTCACAGATACGCAGTATTTT.

With respect to this clonotype: Compared with germline, one end of the junction differs, possibly owing to a read error. The rearrangement links TRBV4-1 to TRBJ1-1; D unresolved. Germline V gene sequence: CDR1 MGHRA, CDR2 YSYEKL. This CDR3 has 16 amino acids. CDR3 nucleotide sequence: TGCGTCAGCAGCCAAGAGCAGTACCGATTGAACACTGAAGCTTTCTTT. Its protein is CVSSQEQYRLNTEAFF.

Note on this clonotype: A much larger clone differs from this one at a single base, so this may be a read error. The chain uses TRBV12-3 or TRBV12-4 and TRBJ2-1; the D gene is possibly TRBD1 (6 bases). Trimming stripped 6 bases from V and 0 bases from J, with 15 bases between. The CDR3 length is 16 residues. CDR3 DNA sequence: TGTGCCAGCAGCATCGTTCAGGGGATCTCCTACAATGAGCAGTTCTTC. The encoded protein is CASSIVQGISYNEQFF.

This clonotype was counted at least ten times. In DNA, the CDR3 is TGTGCCAGCAGTTCTACCCGAAATGGGGCCAACGTCCTGACTTTC. Its translation: CASSSTRNGANVLTF. V is TRBV6-2 or TRBV6-3 and J is TRBJ2-6; D unclear. Germline CDR1 and CDR2: MNHEY and SVGEGT. The CDR3 runs 15 residues. V was shortened by 4 bases and J by 3 bases, with 10 bases between the two germline ends.

This clonotype was observed many times. J is TRBJ2-1 and V is TRBV6-5; 8 positions agree with TRBD1. Per germline, CDR1 MNHEY and CDR2 SVGAGI. The V segment lost 2 bases and the J segment 2 bases; nucleotides outside the gene matches: 8. The CDR3 contains 17 residues. The CDR3 sequence is CASSYRTGTGTYNEQFF. The CDR3, as DNA: TGTGCCAGCAGTTACAGGACGGGGACAGGTACCTACAATGAGCAGTTCTTC.

Points on this clonotype: At one end, the junction sequence differs from germline, possibly due to a read error. The V call is TRBV20-1, the J call TRBJ2-3; D not resolved. Germline CDR1 and CDR2: DFQATT and SNEGSKA (reference sequence). The CDR3 consists of 15 residues. CDR3 sequence: CSAGLPDGSTDRQYF. The CDR3 DNA reads as TGCAGTGCCGGGTTGCCGGACGGAAGCACAGATAGGCAGTATTTT.

In the case of this clonotype: One base away lies a much larger clone, so this may be a sequencing read error. The J gene is TRBJ2-2, the V gene TRBV28; D remains unclear. This CDR3 spans 14 amino acids. CDR1 and CDR2 from the germline V gene are MDHEN and SYDVKM. The germline V and J ends were trimmed by 8 bases and 0 bases, with 10 bases remaining between them. This CDR3 is CASLSCSNTGELFF. The CDR3 coding sequence is TGTGCCAGCCTTTCCTGTTCGAACACCGGGGAGCTGTTTTTT. The whole variable domain, filled in from reference TRBV28 and TRBJ2-2, reads DVKVTQSSRYLVKRTGEKVFLECVQDMDHENMFWYRQDPGLGLRLIYFSYDVKMKEKGDIPEGYSVSREKKERFSLILESASTNQTSMYLCASLSCSNTGELFFGEGSRLTVL.

As concerns this clonotype: The conserved closing phenylalanine or tryptophan is absent in this CDR3, likely reflecting a read error. The chain combines TRBV11-2 with TRBJ2-4; 10 bases agree with TRBD2. V gave up 1 base and J gave up 6 bases; unmatched junction bases: 9. The CDR3 has 17 residues. Germline CDR1 is SGHAT and CDR2 is FQNNGV. The CDR3 loop reads CASSLVSSGSTGNIQYI. The CDR3 bases are TGTGCCAGCAGCTTAGTTTCTAGCGGGAGTACCGGAAACATTCAGTACATC.

V gene TRBV7-8 combines with J gene TRBJ2-7; the D gene is possibly TRBD1 (5 bases). V lost 1 base and J lost 5, with 15 bases in between. In germline, CDR1 is SGHVS, CDR2 FQNEAQ. This CDR3 contains 15 residues. CDR3 residues: CASSLGGRVGNEQYF. As DNA, the CDR3 is TGTGCCAGCAGCTTAGGAGGCAGGGTTGGAAACGAGCAGTACTTC.

In the case of this clonotype: At one boundary the junction diverges from the germline segment, which might be a read error. The chain employs TRBV6-5 and TRBJ2-2; the match to TRBD1 covers 9 bases. Germline-derived CDR1 and CDR2 are MNHEY and SVGAGI. The CDR3 runs 15 residues. The CDR3 loop reads CASRLDRGYAGGLFF. The CDR3 DNA is TGTGCCAGCAGATTGGACAGGGGCTACGCCGGGGGGCTGTTTTTT.

Concerning this clonotype: A much larger clone differs from this one at a single base, so this may be a read error. The chain carries TRBV10-3 and TRBJ1-3, with TRBD1 matching 7 bases. The junction had 11 bases not matched to a gene; V was cut back by 0 bases and J by 6 bases. The length of the CDR3 is 17 residues. CDR1 is ENHRY and CDR2 is SYGVKD in the germline V gene. This CDR3 is CAISESNRGSAANTIYF. The CDR3 coding sequence is TGTGCCATCAGTGAGTCGAACAGGGGATCAGCAGCAAACACCATATATTTT.

This clonotype was found many times. V is TRBV4-2 and J is TRBJ2-3, with 8 bases matching TRBD1. Per germline, CDR1 LGHNA and CDR2 YNFKEQ. With 7 bases clipped from V and 4 bases from J, the junction kept 10 bases outside the gene matches. The CDR3 is 15 residues long. The CDR3 loop is CASKEGTGGADTQYF. DNA for the CDR3: TGTGCCAGCAAGGAAGGGACAGGAGGGGCAGATACGCAGTATTTT.